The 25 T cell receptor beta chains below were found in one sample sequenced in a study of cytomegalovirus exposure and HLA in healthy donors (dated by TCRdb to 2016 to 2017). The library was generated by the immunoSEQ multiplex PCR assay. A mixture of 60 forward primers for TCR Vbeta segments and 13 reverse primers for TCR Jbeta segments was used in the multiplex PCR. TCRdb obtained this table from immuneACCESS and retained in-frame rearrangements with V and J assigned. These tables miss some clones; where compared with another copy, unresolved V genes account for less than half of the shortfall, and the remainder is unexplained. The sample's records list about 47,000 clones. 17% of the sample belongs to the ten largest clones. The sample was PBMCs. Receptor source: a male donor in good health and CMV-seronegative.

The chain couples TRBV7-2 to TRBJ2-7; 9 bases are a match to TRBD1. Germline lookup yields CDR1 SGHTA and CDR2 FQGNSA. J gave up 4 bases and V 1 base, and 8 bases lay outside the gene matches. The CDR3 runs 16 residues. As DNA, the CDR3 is TGTGCCAGCAGCTTAGGGCCGGGACAGGGCGTTTACGAGCAGTACTTC. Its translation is CASSLGPGQGVYEQYF.

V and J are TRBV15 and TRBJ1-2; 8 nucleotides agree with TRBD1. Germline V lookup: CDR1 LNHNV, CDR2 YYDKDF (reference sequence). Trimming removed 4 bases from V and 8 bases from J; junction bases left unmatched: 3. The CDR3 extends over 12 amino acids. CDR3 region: CATSTTGGGYTF. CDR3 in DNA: TGTGCCACCAGCACTACAGGGGGGGGCTACACCTTC.

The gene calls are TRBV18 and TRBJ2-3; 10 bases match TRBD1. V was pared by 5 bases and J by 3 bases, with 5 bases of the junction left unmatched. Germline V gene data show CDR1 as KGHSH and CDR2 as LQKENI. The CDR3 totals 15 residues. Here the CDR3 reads CASSSRQGATDTQYF. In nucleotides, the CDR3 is TGTGCCAGCTCATCGCGACAGGGGGCTACAGATACGCAGTATTTT.

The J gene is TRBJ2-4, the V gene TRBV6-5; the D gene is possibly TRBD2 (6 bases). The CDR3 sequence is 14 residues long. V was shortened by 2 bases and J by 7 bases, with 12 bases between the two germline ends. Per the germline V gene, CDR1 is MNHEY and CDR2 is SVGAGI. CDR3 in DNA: TGTGCCAGCAGTTACGGAGGGACGTCTAACATTCAGTACTTC. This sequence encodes CASSYGGTSNIQYF.

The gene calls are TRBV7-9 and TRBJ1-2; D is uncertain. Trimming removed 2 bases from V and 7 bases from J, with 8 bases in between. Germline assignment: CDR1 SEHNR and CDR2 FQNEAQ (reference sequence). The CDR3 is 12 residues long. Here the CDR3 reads CASSLRGGGYTF. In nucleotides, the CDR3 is TGTGCCAGCAGCTTACGGGGAGGTGGCTACACCTTC.

This CDR3 is CASSVSSGVQETQYF. CDR3 nucleotides: TGTGCCAGCAGCGTATCCAGCGGGGTCCAAGAGACCCAGTACTTC. The chain uses TRBV9 and TRBJ2-5, with 7 bases matching TRBD2. The germline V gene has CDR1 SGDLS and CDR2 YYNGEE. This CDR3 contains 15 residues. V lost 1 base to trimming and J lost 1 base; unmatched junction nucleotides: 4.

The CDR3 region is CASSQDRTGRGGYGYTF. CDR3 in DNA: TGCGCCAGCAGCCAAGATAGGACGGGTCGGGGGGGCTATGGCTACACCTTC. The rearrangement joins TRBV4-1 to TRBJ1-2, with D perhaps TRBD1 (5 bases). Trimming pared 0 bases from V and 4 bases from J, leaving 18 bases between. The CDR3 runs 17 residues. From germline, CDR1 is MGHRA and CDR2 YSYEKL.

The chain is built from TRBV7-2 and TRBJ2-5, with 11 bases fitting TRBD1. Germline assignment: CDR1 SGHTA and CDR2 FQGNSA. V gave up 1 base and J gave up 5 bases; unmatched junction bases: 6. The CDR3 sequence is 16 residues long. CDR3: CASSLGGQGAVETQYF. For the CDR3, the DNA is TGTGCCAGCAGCTTAGGTGGACAGGGGGCAGTGGAGACCCAGTACTTC. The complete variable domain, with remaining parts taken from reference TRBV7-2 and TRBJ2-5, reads GAGVSQSPSNKVTEKGKDVELRCDPISGHTALYWYRQSLGQGLEFLIYFQGNSAPDKSGLPSDRFSAERTGGSVSTLTIQRTQQEDSAVYLCASSLGGQGAVETQYFGPGTRLLVL.

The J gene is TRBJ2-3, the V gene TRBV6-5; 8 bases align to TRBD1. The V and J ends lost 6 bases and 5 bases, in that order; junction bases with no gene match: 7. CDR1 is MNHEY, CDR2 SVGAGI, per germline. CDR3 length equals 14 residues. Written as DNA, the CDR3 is TGTGCCAGCAGACTACAGGGGGGTGTAGATACGCAGTATTTT. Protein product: CASRLQGGVDTQYF.

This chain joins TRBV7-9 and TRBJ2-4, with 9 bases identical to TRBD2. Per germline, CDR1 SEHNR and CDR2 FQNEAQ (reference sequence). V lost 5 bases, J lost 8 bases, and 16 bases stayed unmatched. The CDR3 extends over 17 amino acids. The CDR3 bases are TGTGCCAGCAGCAGGCGCGCTAGCGGGACGCAAATGGACATTCAGTACTTC. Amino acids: CASSRRASGTQMDIQYF.

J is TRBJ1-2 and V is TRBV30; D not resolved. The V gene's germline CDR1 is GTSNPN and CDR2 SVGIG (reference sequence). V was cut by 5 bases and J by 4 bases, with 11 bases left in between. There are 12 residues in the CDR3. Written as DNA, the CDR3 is TGTGCCTGGGCTCAGGCCCGCTATGGCTACACCTTC. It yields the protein CAWAQARYGYTF.

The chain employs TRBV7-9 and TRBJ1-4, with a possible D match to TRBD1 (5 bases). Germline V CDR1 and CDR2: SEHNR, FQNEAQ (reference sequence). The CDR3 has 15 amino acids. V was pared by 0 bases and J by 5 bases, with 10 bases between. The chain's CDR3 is CASSLAVGQNEKLFF. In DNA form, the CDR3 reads TGTGCCAGCAGCTTAGCGGTGGGGCAGAATGAAAAACTGTTTTTT. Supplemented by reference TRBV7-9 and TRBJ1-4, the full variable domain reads DTGVSQNPRHKITKRGQNVTFRCDPISEHNRLYWYRQTLGQGPEFLTYFQNEAQLEKSRLLSDRFSAERPKGSFSTLEIQRTEQGDSAMYLCASSLAVGQNEKLFFGSGTQLSVL.

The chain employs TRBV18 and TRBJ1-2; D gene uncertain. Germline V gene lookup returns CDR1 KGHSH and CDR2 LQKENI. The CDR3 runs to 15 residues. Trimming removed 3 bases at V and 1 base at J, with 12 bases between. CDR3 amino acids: CASSPTTEYNYGYTF. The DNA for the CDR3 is TGTGCCAGCTCACCGACTACAGAATATAACTATGGCTACACCTTC.

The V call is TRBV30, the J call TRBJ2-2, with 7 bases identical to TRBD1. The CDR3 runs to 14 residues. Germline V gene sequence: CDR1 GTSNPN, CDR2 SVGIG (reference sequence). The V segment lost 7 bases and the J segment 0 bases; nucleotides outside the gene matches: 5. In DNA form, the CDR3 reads TGTGCCTCGAGAGGACAGGCGAACACCGGGGAGCTGTTTTTT. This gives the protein CASRGQANTGELFF.

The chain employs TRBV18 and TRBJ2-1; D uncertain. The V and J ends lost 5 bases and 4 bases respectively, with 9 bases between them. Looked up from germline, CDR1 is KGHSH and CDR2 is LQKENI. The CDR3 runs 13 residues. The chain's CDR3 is CASSSLQYNEQFF. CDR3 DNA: TGTGCCAGCTCATCTTTACAATACAATGAGCAGTTCTTC. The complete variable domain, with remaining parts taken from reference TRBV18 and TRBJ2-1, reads NAGVMQNPRHLVRRRGQEARLRCSPMKGHSHVYWYRQLPEEGLKFMVYLQKENIIDESGMPKERFSAEFPKEGPSILRIQQVVRGDSAAYFCASSSLQYNEQFFGPGTRLTVL.

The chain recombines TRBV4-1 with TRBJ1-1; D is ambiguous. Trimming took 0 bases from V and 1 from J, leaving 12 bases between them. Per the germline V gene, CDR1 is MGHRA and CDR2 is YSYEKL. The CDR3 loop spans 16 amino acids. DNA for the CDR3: TGCGCCAGCAGCCAAGAGTTCCTGCGGGCGAACACTGAAGCTTTCTTT. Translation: CASSQEFLRANTEAFF.

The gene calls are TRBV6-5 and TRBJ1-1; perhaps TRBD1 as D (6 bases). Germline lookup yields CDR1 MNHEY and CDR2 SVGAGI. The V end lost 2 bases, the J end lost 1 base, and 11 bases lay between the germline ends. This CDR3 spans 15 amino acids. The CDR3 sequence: CASSYTGSRNTEAFF. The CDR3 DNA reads TGTGCCAGCAGTTACACAGGGTCGAGGAACACTGAAGCTTTCTTT.

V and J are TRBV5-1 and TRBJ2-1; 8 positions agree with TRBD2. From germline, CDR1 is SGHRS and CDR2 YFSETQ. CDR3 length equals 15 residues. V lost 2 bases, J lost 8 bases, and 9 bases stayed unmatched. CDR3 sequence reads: CASSLGSGGDYEQFF. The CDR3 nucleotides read TGCGCCAGCAGCTTAGGGAGCGGGGGTGATTATGAGCAGTTCTTC.

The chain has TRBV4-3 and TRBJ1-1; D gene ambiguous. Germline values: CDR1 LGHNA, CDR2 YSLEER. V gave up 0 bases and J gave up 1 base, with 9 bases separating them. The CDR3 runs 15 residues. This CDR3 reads CASSQDEARNTEAFF. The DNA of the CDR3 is TGCGCCAGCAGCCAAGATGAGGCCCGGAACACTGAAGCTTTCTTT.

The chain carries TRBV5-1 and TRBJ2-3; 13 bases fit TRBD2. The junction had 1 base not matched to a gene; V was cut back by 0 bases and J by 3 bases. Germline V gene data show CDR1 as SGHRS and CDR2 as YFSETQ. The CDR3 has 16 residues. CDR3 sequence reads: CASSLVGLAGTDTQYF. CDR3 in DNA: TGCGCCAGCAGCTTGGTGGGACTAGCGGGGACAGATACGCAGTATTTT. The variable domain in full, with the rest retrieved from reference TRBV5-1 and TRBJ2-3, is KAGVTQTPRYLIKTRGQQVTLSCSPISGHRSVSWYQQTPGQGLQFLFEYFSETQRNKGNFPGRFSGRQFSNSRSEMNVSTLELGDSALYLCASSLVGLAGTDTQYFGPGTRLTVL.

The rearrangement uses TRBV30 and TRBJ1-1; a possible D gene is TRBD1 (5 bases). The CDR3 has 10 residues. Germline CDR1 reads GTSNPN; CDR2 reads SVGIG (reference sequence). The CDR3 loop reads CAAGRTEAFF. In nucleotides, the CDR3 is TGTGCAGCGGGGCGAACTGAAGCTTTCTTT. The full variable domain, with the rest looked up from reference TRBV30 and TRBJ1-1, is SQTIHQWPATLVQPVGSPLSLECTVEGTSNPNLYWYRQAAGRGLQLLFYSVGIGQISSEVPQNLSASRPQDRQFILSSKKLLLSDSGFYLCAAGRTEAFFGQGTRLTVV.

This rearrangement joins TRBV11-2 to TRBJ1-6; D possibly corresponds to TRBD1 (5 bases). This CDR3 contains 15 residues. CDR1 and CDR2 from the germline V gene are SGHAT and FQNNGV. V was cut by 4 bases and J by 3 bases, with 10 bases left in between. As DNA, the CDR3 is TGTGCCAGCAGCTCTGGGGCCTACTATAATTCACCCCTCCACTTT. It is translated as CASSSGAYYNSPLHF.

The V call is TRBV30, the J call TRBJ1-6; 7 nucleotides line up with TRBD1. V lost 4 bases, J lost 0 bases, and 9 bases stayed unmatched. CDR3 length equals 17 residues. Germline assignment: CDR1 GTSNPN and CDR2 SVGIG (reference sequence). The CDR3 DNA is TGTGCCTGGAACCACGGGACAGAGCTCTCCTATAATTCACCCCTCCACTTT. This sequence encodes CAWNHGTELSYNSPLHF.

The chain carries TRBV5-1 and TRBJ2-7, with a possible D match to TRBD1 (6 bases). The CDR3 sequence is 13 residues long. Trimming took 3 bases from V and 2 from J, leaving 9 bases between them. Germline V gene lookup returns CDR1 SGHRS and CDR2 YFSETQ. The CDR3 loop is CASSSQGTYEQYF. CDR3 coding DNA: TGCGCCAGCAGCTCACAGGGAACCTACGAGCAGTACTTC.

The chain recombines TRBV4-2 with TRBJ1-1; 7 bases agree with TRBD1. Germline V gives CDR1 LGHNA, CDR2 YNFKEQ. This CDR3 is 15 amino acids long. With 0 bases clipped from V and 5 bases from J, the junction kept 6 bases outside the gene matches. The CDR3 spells CASSQDRDRRTEAFF. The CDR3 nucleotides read TGTGCCAGCAGCCAAGATCGGGACAGAAGGACTGAAGCTTTCTTT.